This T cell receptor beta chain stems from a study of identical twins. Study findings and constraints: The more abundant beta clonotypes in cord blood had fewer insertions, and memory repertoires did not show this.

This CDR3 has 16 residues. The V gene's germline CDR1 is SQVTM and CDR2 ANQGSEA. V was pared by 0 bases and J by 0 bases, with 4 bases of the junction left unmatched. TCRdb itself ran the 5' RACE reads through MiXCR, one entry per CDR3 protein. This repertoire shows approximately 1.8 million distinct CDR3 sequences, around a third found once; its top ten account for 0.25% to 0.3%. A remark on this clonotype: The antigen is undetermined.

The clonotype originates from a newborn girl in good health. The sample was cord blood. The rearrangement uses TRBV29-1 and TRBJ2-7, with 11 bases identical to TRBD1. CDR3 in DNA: TGCAGCGTTGAAGATCCTGGGACAGGGGGCTCCTACGAGCAGTACTTC. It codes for CSVEDPGTGGSYEQYF.